This T cell receptor beta chain appears in the sequencing data of a study of shared clonotypes between healthy human individuals. The DNA input per sorted-subset replicate PCR was about 180 ng, corresponding to 25,000 to 30,000 T cell genomes. The table came from immunoSEQ multiplex PCR; TCRdb's copy has only in-frame clones and leaves some out. The table lists some 2,500,000 clones, roughly 92% of them singletons, with 0.37% in the top ten. This TCR was sampled from a man younger than 35 in good health. Some clones in this sample may be carry-over from other donors' samples. Material: naive CD4+ T cells from PBMCs. Subset in this sample: CD45RA+ positively selected.

CDR3: CSVKALVQGLEAFF. Here the CDR3 DNA reads TGCAGCGTTAAGGCCCTCGTGCAGGGGCTTGAAGCTTTCTTT. V usage is TRBV29-1 and J usage is TRBJ1-1; TRBD1 might be the D (6 bases). From germline, CDR1 is SQVTM and CDR2 ANQGSEA. The V end lost 5 bases, the J end lost 7 bases, and 20 bases lay between the germline ends. This CDR3 region has 14 residues.